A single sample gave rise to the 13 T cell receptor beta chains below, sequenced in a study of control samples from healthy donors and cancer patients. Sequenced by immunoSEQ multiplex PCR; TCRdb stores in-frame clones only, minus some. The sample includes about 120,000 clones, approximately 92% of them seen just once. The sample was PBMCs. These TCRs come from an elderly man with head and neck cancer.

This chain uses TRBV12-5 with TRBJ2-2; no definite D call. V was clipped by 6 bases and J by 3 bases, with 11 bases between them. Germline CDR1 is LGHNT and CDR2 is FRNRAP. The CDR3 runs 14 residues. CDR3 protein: CASGRLADTGELFF. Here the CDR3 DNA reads TGTGCTAGTGGGCGGTTAGCCGACACCGGGGAGCTGTTTTTT.

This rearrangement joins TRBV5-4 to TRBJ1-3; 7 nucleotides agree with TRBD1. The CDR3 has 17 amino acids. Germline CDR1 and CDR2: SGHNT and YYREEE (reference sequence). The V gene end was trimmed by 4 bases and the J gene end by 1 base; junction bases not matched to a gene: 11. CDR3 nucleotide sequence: TGTGCCAGCAGCGCCGGGACAGTTTCTCAATCTGGAAACACCATATATTTT. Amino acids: CASSAGTVSQSGNTIYF.

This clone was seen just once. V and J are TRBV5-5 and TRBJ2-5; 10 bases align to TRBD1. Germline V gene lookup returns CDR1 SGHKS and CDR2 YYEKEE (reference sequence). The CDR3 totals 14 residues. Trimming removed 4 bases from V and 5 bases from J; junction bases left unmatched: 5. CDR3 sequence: CASSPTGGVETQYF. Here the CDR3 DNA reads TGTGCCAGCAGCCCGACAGGGGGCGTTGAGACCCAGTACTTC.

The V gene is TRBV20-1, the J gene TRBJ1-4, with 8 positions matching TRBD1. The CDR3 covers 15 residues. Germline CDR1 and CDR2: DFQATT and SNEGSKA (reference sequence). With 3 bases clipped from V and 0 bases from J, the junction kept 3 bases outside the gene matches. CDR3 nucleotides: TGCAGTGCTAGTGGACAGGGAACAACTAATGAAAAACTGTTTTTT. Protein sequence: CSASGQGTTNEKLFF.

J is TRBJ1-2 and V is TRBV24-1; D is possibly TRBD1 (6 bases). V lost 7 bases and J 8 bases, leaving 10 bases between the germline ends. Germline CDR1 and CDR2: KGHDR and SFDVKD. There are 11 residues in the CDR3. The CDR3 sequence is CATRGGRGYTF. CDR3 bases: TGTGCCACCAGGGGGGGGCGGGGCTACACCTTC.

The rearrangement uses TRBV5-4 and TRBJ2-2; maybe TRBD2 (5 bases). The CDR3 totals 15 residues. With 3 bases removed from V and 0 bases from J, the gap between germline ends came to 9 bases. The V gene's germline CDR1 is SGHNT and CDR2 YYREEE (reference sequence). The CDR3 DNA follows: TGTGCCAGCAGCTCGGGGTGGGCGAACACCGGGGAGCTGTTTTTT. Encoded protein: CASSSGWANTGELFF.

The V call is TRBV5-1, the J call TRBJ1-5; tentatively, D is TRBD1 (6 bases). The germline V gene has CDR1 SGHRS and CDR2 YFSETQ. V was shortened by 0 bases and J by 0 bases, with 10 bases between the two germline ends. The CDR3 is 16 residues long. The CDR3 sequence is CASSLGGTYSNQPQHF. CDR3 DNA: TGCGCCAGCAGCTTGGGAGGGACATATAGCAATCAGCCCCAGCATTTT. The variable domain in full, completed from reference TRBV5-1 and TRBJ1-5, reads KAGVTQTPRYLIKTRGQQVTLSCSPISGHRSVSWYQQTPGQGLQFLFEYFSETQRNKGNFPGRFSGRQFSNSRSEMNVSTLELGDSALYLCASSLGGTYSNQPQHFGDGTRLSIL.

The CDR3 sequence: CASSPGQGYGYNEQFF. CDR3 DNA: TGTGCCAGCTCACCCGGACAGGGGTATGGCTACAATGAGCAGTTCTTC. The chain joins TRBV18 to TRBJ2-1; 9 nucleotides agree with TRBD1. J gave up 3 bases and V 3 bases, and 6 bases lay outside the gene matches. CDR1 KGHSH and CDR2 LQKENI come from the germline V gene. The CDR3 loop spans 16 amino acids.

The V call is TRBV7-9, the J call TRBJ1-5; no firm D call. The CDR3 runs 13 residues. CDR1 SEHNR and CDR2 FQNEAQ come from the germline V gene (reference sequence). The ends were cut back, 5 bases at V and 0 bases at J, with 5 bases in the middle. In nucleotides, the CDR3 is TGTGCCAGCAGCCAGGATAGCAATCAGCCCCAGCATTTT. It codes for CASSQDSNQPQHF.

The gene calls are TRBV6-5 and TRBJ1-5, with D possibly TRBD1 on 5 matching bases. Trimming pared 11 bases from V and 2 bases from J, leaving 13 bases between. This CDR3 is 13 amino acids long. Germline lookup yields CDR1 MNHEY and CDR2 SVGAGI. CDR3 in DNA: TGTGCCGTCAGGGTGTCGGGCAATCAGCCCCAGCATTTT. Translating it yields CAVRVSGNQPQHF.

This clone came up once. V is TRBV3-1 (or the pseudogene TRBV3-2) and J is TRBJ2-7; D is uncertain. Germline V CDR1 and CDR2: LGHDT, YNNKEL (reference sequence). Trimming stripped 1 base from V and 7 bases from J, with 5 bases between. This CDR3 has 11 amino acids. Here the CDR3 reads CASSQGWEQYF. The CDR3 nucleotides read TGTGCCAGCAGCCAAGGATGGGAGCAGTACTTC.

The CDR3 DNA is TGTGCCTGGAACCGAGACAGGGGTGTGGATACGCAGTATTTT. This encodes CAWNRDRGVDTQYF. The chain joins TRBV30 to TRBJ2-3; TRBD1 agrees at 8 bases. The germline V gene encodes CDR1 GTSNPN and CDR2 SVGIG (reference sequence). CDR3 size: 14 residues. Trimming at V came to 4 bases and at J to 6 bases, leaving 9 bases not matched to a gene.

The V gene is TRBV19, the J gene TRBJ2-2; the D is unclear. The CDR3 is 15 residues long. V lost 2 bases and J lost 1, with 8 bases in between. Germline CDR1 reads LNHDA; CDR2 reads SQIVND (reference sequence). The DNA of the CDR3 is TGTGCCAGTAGTATACCAGGTCGGAACACCGGGGAGCTGTTTTTT. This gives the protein CASSIPGRNTGELFF.